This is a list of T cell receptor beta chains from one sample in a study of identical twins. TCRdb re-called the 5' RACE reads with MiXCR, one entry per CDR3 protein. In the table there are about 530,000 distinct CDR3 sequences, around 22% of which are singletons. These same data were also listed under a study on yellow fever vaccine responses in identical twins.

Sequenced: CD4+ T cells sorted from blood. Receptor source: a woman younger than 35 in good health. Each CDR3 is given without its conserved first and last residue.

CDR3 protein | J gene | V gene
ASKEQETRIGELF | TRBJ2-2 | TRBV19
ASSPPGTEQF | TRBJ2-1 | TRBV9
ASSRTSGYQETQY | TRBJ2-5 | TRBV7-8
ASSLRGALGSPLH | TRBJ1-6 | TRBV12-3/TRBV12-4
SARDRGGLVQETQY | TRBJ2-5 | TRBV20-1
ASSLREGNEKLF | TRBJ1-4 | TRBV5-1
ASSLVSGGPYNEQF | TRBJ2-1 | TRBV5-1
ATSIPTRETQY | TRBJ2-5 | TRBV15
ASSLEGLAVGTEQF | TRBJ2-1 | TRBV7-8
ASSLNAPTIQETQY | TRBJ2-5 | TRBV7-3
ATSDPGTGIDDEQF | TRBJ2-1 | TRBV24-1
ASSLDTDTQY | TRBJ2-3 | TRBV5-1
ASSLWGLAGGTGELF | TRBJ2-2 | TRBV7-2
ASSFNSPDTQY | TRBJ2-3 | TRBV11-2
ASSLKGSRDTQY | TRBJ2-3 | TRBV27
ASSVIGNTGELF | TRBJ2-2 | TRBV9
ASSRPTQSTDTQY | TRBJ2-3 | TRBV7-9
ASTHTGADQETQY | TRBJ2-5 | TRBV6-1
ASSQELTGANVLT | TRBJ2-6 | TRBV14
ASSPRGGISPLH | TRBJ1-6 | TRBV7-8
ASSFSRGNLNSPLH | TRBJ1-6 | TRBV7-2
ASSLVGAANYGYT | TRBJ1-2 | TRBV11-2
ASTQDRVMGEQY | TRBJ2-7 | TRBV25-1
ATSRELAGKIEQY | TRBJ2-7 | TRBV15